This TCR beta chain was retrieved from a study of blood T cell repertoires in COVID-19 (dated by TCRdb to 2020 to 2021). Study-level background: Collaborator samples came from the United States, Italy and Spain and covered acute and convalescent phases of COVID-19. Deeply sampled blood TCRbeta repertoires from subjects exposed to, actively infected with, or recovered from COVID-19 were included in the dataset. Where available, HLA class I and class II types were obtained from metadata supplied by the sample provider rather than from assay-based typing. The material from the prospective study consisted of cDNA or gDNA derived from T cells, B-cell-depleted T cells, or PBMCs. The samples were drawn from two sources: the first 160 participants of the ongoing ImmuneRACE study, and over 950 subjects contributed by 6 global collaborators. Nearly every sample came with metadata listing a de-identified subject ID, COVID-19 status, age in years and sex. The repertoires were released in a freely available public database intended as a resource for research on the immune response to SARS-CoV-2. The paper's findings and limits, for the study overall: Clinical and demographic metadata were provided uncurated, with the amount varying by source and participant.

TCRbeta CDR3 regions were amplified from genomic DNA by means of the immunoSEQ Assay, a bias-controlled multiplex PCR. The study's own analysis went as follows. The number of nucleated cells in each sample was estimated by amplification of reference gene primers within the assay. To quantify the absolute abundance of each unique TCRbeta CDR3 rearrangement, sequence reads were collapsed and filtered. For each sample, productive Simpson clonality was calculated by taking the square root of Simpson's diversity index across productive rearrangements. In its TCRdb copy, this immuneACCESS table keeps in-frame sequences only and misses some clones. Where compared with another copy, unresolved V genes explain less than half of these, and the others have no known cause. V, J and clone size reflect that table, while D and trimming were determined from the DNA. This sample comprises approximately 280,000 clones, approximately 84% of them detected only once. Together, the top ten hold about 1.5% of the sample.

One collaborating source in Seattle enrolled patients while the patients were actively infected and followed the patients over time throughout the course of disease. Collaborating institutions collected whole blood in K2EDTA tubes following their own protocols. For TCRbeta analysis, collaborator samples were shipped as frozen whole blood, as isolated PBMCs, or as DNA extracted from either sample type. There are 13 amino acids in the CDR3, from cysteine to phenylalanine inclusive. The entry retains the CDR3 DNA only, 39 bases that are in frame from base 1. In the germline V gene, CDR1 corresponds to MRHNA and CDR2 to SNTAGT. V gives up 6 bases and J gives up 2 bases, and the segment between their germline ends measures 5 bases. A word on this clone: This receptor's antigen is unknown. There are no base qualities to consult, and no much larger clone falls within one base.

In this chain, TRBV6-4 is recombined with TRBJ2-6; the D gene cannot be resolved reliably. The specimen was peripheral blood. The TCR originated in a human donor with COVID-19, enrolled during active disease. The donor label of this sample is uncertain. The bases are TGTGCCAGCAGCCTAACTGGGGCCAACGTCCTGACTTTC. It codes for CASSLTGANVLTF.